The 7 T cell receptor beta chains given below trace back to one sample, sequenced in a study of Graves' ophthalmopathy and Graves' hyperthyroidism. Amplifying from RNA transcripts, the study obtained TCR beta CDR3 regions. First-round RT-PCR used HTBI primers; second-round multiplex PCR followed. TCRdb reprocessed the multiplex PCR reads with MiXCR, giving one entry per CDR3 protein. Of just over 400,000 distinct CDR3 sequences listed, over 20% are singletons. The sequenced material came from peripheral blood. The receptors stem from a woman under 30 with stable Graves' hyperthyroidism.

This clonotype has ten or more counts. V is TRBV7-8 and J is TRBJ1-2; TRBD1 agrees at 9 bases. CDR3 length equals 18 residues. Germline V lookup: CDR1 SGHVS, CDR2 FQNEAQ. The trim removed 5 bases at V and 7 bases at J, leaving 20 bases unmatched. CDR3 bases: TGTGCCAGCAGCCCTAACGCCGGGACAGGGAATCTTGGAAGTGGCTACACCTTC. Translated, it gives CASSPNAGTGNLGSGYTF. Full variable domain (rest looked up from reference TRBV7-8 and TRBJ1-2): GAGVSQSPRYKVAKRGQDVALRCDPISGHVSLFWYQQALGQGPEFLTYFQNEAQLDKSGLPSDRFFAERPEGSVSTLKIQRTQQEDSAVYLCASSPNAGTGNLGSGYTFGSGTRLTVV.

The chain is built from TRBV6-1 and TRBJ2-2, with a weak D call TRBD1 (6 bases). V dropped 6 bases and J dropped 0 bases, with 17 bases sitting between them. The germline gives CDR1 MNHNS, CDR2 SASEGT. The CDR3 sequence is 17 residues long. CDR3 bases: TGTGCCAGCAGCCCCGGTTGGGGGCCCACGAACACCGGGGAGCTGTTTTTT. It yields the protein CASSPGWGPTNTGELFF.

V is TRBV29-1 and J is TRBJ2-7; D may be TRBD2 (5 bases). The CDR3 loop spans 12 amino acids. The germline V and J ends were trimmed by 5 bases and 2 bases, with 10 bases remaining between them. The germline gives CDR1 SQVTM, CDR2 ANQGSEA. The CDR3 DNA follows: TGCAGCGTTAATAGCGACACCTACGAGCAGTACTTC. This translates into CSVNSDTYEQYF.

This clonotype has ten or more counts. The chain links TRBV12-3 or TRBV12-4 to TRBJ1-5; D remains unclear. With 4 bases removed from V and 7 bases from J, the gap between germline ends came to 17 bases. CDR3 length equals 15 residues. The CDR3 reads CASSSINERGQPQHF. Here the CDR3 DNA reads TGTGCCAGCAGTTCTATTAACGAAAGAGGGCAGCCCCAGCATTTT.

On this clonotype: Just one base apart from a much larger clone, this may be a read error. The chain is built from TRBV6-1 and TRBJ1-2, with a weak D call TRBD1 (6 bases). Germline V gene lookup returns CDR1 MNHNS and CDR2 SASEGT. V gave up 6 bases and J gave up 2 bases, with 10 bases separating them. The CDR3 contains 13 residues. CDR3 sequence: CASRFQGNYGYTF. CDR3 nucleotide sequence: TGTGCCAGCAGATTCCAGGGGAACTATGGCTACACCTTC.

Written as DNA, the CDR3 is TGTGCCAGCTCACCGGATGTGGACGTAGGGGCAACTGGAAACACCATATATTTT. Translating it yields CASSPDVDVGATGNTIYF. J is TRBJ1-3 and V is TRBV18, with D perhaps TRBD1 (5 bases). The ends were cut back, 3 bases at V and 2 bases at J, with 20 bases in the middle. Germline-derived CDR1 and CDR2 are KGHSH and LQKENI. The CDR3 is 18 amino acids.

Notes on this clonotype: This may be a read error: a much more frequent sequence differs by one nucleotide. The chain employs TRBV2 and TRBJ1-5, with a possible D match to TRBD1 (5 bases). Germline V gene sequence: CDR1 SNHLY, CDR2 FYNNEI. The CDR3 is 13 amino acids. Here the CDR3 reads CSSNQGVVQPQHF. CDR3 DNA: TGTTCCAGCAATCAAGGGGTTGTGCAGCCCCAGCATTTT.